This record concerns one T cell receptor (beta chain) sequence. Its specificity is unknown. Trimming pared 8 bases from V and 7 bases from J, leaving 18 bases between. CDR1 and CDR2 from the germline V gene are SNHLY and FYNNEI. The CDR3 extends over 14 amino acids. A quantitative 5'-RACE method, one with molecular barcodes, was used to make TCR beta libraries. TCRdb re-derived calls from the 5' RACE reads in MiXCR, one entry per CDR3 protein. The repertoire has 250,000 or so distinct CDR3 sequences, 24% of them found once; the top ten carry 0.5% to 0.65%. The sample comes from a study of CD8 T cells in ankylosing spondylitis. General observations from the study: Some of these motif variants have turned up before, in reports on reactive arthritis synovial fluid and blood. Clones that were linked to disease were CD8+ and were relatively rare in peripheral blood. The study looked at matched synovial fluid samples from ankylosing spondylitis patients. Disease-linked clones were reported to be significantly enriched there.

The specimen was blood, either unsorted or a sorted T cell fraction (not recorded which). This chain joins TRBV2 and TRBJ2-1, with a possible D match to TRBD1 (5 bases). This TCR came from a male donor with ankylosing spondylitis or in good health (not recorded which). DNA for the CDR3: TGTGCCAGCCGGTCAGGGTGGGTAAGGAATGAGCAGTTCTTC. As protein: CASRSGWVRNEQFF.